These T cell receptor beta chains were read from a single sample in a study of human T cells and chemical hapten exposure. TCRdb ran MiXCR on the RACE reads and lists one entry per CDR3 protein. The table has more than 90,000 distinct CDR3 sequences, 8% to 11% seen once. The source material was whole blood, sampled in connection with sensitization to the hapten diphenylcyclopropenone (DPC). These receptors were obtained from a man aged 35 to 55 with alopecia areata. Some clones in this sample may be carry-over from other donors' samples. The CDR3 runs from the conserved cysteine through the conserved F or W. The D gene is left open where the match is weak. Expanded clones get a size class; other rows say once, few or many, or leave the size out.

TRBV6-5	.	TRBD1	TRBJ1-6	TGTGCCAGCAGTTCTGACAGGGGAGGGTCACCCCTCCACTTT	CASSSDRGGSPLHF
TRBV12-3/TRBV12-4	many	.	TRBJ2-5	TGTGCCAGCCGCTCGAAAGCCAGGGTCGGAGAGACCCAGTACTTC	CASRSKARVGETQYF
TRBV18	.	.	TRBJ2-2	TGTGCCAGCTCACCCGGACAGACGAACACCGGGGAGCTGTTTTTT	CASSPGQTNTGELFF
TRBV20-1	many	TRBD1	TRBJ1-5	TGCAGTGCTAGGAAAAGCGGACAGGGGGCGAGGAATCAGCCCCAGCATTTT	CSARKSGQGARNQPQHF
TRBV3-1	.	TRBD2	TRBJ2-2	TGTGCCAGCAGCCAATGGCGGGAGGGCCGGAGCGGGGAGCTGTTTTTT	CASSQWREGRSGELFF
TRBV18	.	.	TRBJ2-3	TGTGCCAGCTCACCGGAGCTTCTCACAGATACGCAGTATTTT	CASSPELLTDTQYF
TRBV19	few	.	TRBJ2-3	TGTGCCACCCGTTCGGGTTCGAGCACAGATACGCAGTATTTT	CATRSGSSTDTQYF
TRBV2	few	.	TRBJ2-3	TGTGCCAGCAGGGCTCGCTCGGGGGCGAGAGATACGCAGTATTTT	CASRARSGARDTQYF
TRBV13	few	TRBD1	TRBJ2-5	TGTGCCAGCAGCTTAGCAGGGGGAGTGGCACAAGAGACCCAGTACTTC	CASSLAGGVAQETQYF
TRBV29-1	.	TRBD2	TRBJ2-1	TGCAGCGTTCAGACTAGCGGTTACTACAATGAGCAGTTCTTC	CSVQTSGYYNEQFF
TRBV27	few	.	TRBJ1-2	TGTGCCAGCTCGAGTTACCGATCCCTGGGCTACACCTTC	CASSSYRSLGYTF
TRBV27	.	.	TRBJ2-1	TGTGCCAGCACCCTGACAGGTCCCAGCTCCTACAATGAGCAGTTCTTC	CASTLTGPSSYNEQFF
TRBV29-1	.	.	TRBJ2-5	TGCAGCGTAGCGGCCACGTACCAAGAGACCCAGTACTTC	CSVAATYQETQYF
TRBV7-3	few	TRBD2	TRBJ2-2	TGTGCCAGCAGCTTATCTAGCGGGAGTACCGGGGAGCTGTTTTTT	CASSLSSGSTGELFF
TRBV15	few	.	TRBJ2-2	TGTGCCACCAGCAGAGTTGCCAACACCGGGGAGCTGTTTTTT	CATSRVANTGELFF
TRBV4-3	many	TRBD2	TRBJ2-2	TGCGCCAGCAGCCAAGAAACCCCTGGGAGCGGGAGGGAAGACGGGGAGCTGTTTTTT	CASSQETPGSGREDGELFF
TRBV4-2	few	TRBD2	TRBJ2-3	TGTGCCAGCAGCCAAGAAGAGCGGGGGGGCGATACGCAGTATTTT	CASSQEERGGDTQYF
TRBV29-1	.	TRBD2	TRBJ2-1	TGCAGCGTTTACGGCGGGAGAAGCAATGAGCAGTTCTTC	CSVYGGRSNEQFF
TRBV6-5	.	TRBD1	TRBJ2-7	TGTGCCAGCAGCCGCGGACAGGGTTTATTCTACGAGCAGTACTTC	CASSRGQGLFYEQYF
TRBV28	few	.	TRBJ1-2	TGTGCCAGCAGTAGCCCGGCAGGGGTGAGCGGCTACACCTTC	CASSSPAGVSGYTF
TRBV6-2/TRBV6-3	few	TRBD2	TRBJ2-1	TGTGCCAGCAGGGGGGGGGAAAATGAGCAGTTCTTC	CASRGGENEQFF
TRBV10-3	few	TRBD1	TRBJ1-1	TGTGCCATCAGCGATACAGGGGTAGCTTTCTTT	CAISDTGVAFF
TRBV28	.	.	TRBJ2-7	TGTGCCAGCAGGATTGAGGACAGCTCCTACGAGCAGTACTTC	CASRIEDSSYEQYF
TRBV20-1	.	.	TRBJ2-3	TGCAGTGCTAGAGATCGACAGAAAAGCACAGATACGCAGTATTTT	CSARDRQKSTDTQYF
TRBV10-3	.	.	TRBJ2-4	TGTGCCATCAGTAAGTCGATGCTGGGACTAGCCAAAAACATTCAGTACTTC	CAISKSMLGLAKNIQYF
TRBV7-2	many	.	TRBJ2-7	TGTGCCAGCAGCTTAGCGCTACGGGAGCAGTACTTC	CASSLALREQYF
TRBV6-2/TRBV6-3	.	.	TRBJ2-1	TGTGCCAGCATGAAGGTACCCTCCTACAATGAGCAGTTCTTC	CASMKVPSYNEQFF
TRBV7-2	few	TRBD2	TRBJ2-7	TGTGCCAGCAGCGCCGGGACTAGCGGGAACGAGCAGTACTTC	CASSAGTSGNEQYF
TRBV6-4	few	.	TRBJ2-1	TGTGCCAGCAGCCCTGAAAAGCTCCCCAGTGAGCAGTTCTTC	CASSPEKLPSEQFF
TRBV12-3/TRBV12-4	.	TRBD2	TRBJ2-4	TGTGCCAGCAGTGAAGGACTAGCGGGAGTTGACATTCAGTACTTC	CASSEGLAGVDIQYF
TRBV28	few	.	TRBJ2-3	TGTGCCAGCAGTCCCGGGACGGTTAGCACAGATACGCAGTATTTT	CASSPGTVSTDTQYF